The 15 T cell receptor beta chains listed next were all sequenced from one sample in a study of T-cell memory formation after mild COVID-19. TCRdb used MiXCR to reprocess the 5' RACE reads, holding one entry per CDR3 protein. The data contain 200,000 to 250,000 distinct CDR3 sequences, approximately 9% of them singletons. The sample taken for sequencing was PBMCs or a T cell subset sorted from them (not recorded which). The receptor set was obtained from a man younger than 30 who had mild COVID-19 (a few samples of this study predate the infection). Cell type and time point are not known.

The chain combines TRBV20-1 with TRBJ2-5, with 11 bases lining up with TRBD2. This CDR3 is 13 amino acids long. After removal of 3 bases from V and 4 bases from J, the junction contained 1 base not matched to a gene. The germline V gene has CDR1 DFQATT and CDR2 SNEGSKA (reference sequence). CDR3 protein: CSASGTSGETQYF. The CDR3 DNA sequence: TGCAGTGCTAGCGGGACTAGCGGAGAGACCCAGTACTTC.

This clonotype was counted a few times. This chain joins TRBV20-1 and TRBJ2-7; 8 bases agree with TRBD2. The germline V gene encodes CDR1 DFQATT and CDR2 SNEGSKA (reference sequence). The CDR3 is 17 residues long. V lost 0 bases and J lost 2; bases outside the gene matches: 12. In DNA, the CDR3 is TGCAGTGCTAGAGATGGGGGACTAGGCGTGAGACCCTACGAGCAGTACGTC. It specifies CSARDGGLGVRPYEQYV.

J is TRBJ1-6 and V is TRBV27, with 7 bases identical to TRBD1. The CDR3 is made up of 13 amino acids. The germline CDR1 and CDR2 sequences are MNHEY and SMNVEV (reference sequence). The J segment lost 6 bases and the V segment lost 9 bases, leaving 5 bases of the junction unmatched. The CDR3, as DNA: TGTGCCAGTAATACAGGGGTTAATTCACCCCTCCACTTT. Translated, it gives CASNTGVNSPLHF.

This clonotype was observed a handful of times. V and J are TRBV5-1 and TRBJ2-1; D uncertain. This CDR3 spans 12 amino acids. Trimming removed 4 bases from V and 7 bases from J, with 9 bases in between. Looked up from germline, CDR1 is SGHRS and CDR2 is YFSETQ. This CDR3 is CASSPNLNEQFF. The CDR3 nucleotides read TGCGCCAGCAGCCCTAATTTAAATGAGCAGTTCTTC.

The V and J genes are TRBV4-1 and TRBJ1-1, with D hard to call. Trimming removed 0 bases from V and 0 bases from J, with 8 bases in between. Looked up from germline, CDR1 is MGHRA and CDR2 is YSYEKL. The CDR3 runs 15 residues. The CDR3 sequence is CASSQDIRVNTEAFF. CDR3 bases: TGCGCCAGCAGCCAAGATATTAGGGTGAACACTGAAGCTTTCTTT.

This clonotype occurred a few times. The genes are TRBV13 and TRBJ2-2, with 7 bases matching TRBD2. The length of the CDR3 is 16 residues. The V segment lost 6 bases and the J segment 0 bases; nucleotides outside the gene matches: 7. Germline assignment: CDR1 PRHDT and CDR2 FYEKMQ (reference sequence). The CDR3 reads CASRQRGGANTGELFF. As DNA, the CDR3 is TGTGCCAGCAGGCAGCGGGGCGGCGCGAACACCGGGGAGCTGTTTTTT.

The rearrangement uses TRBV18 and TRBJ1-1; unclear D gene. V shed 2 bases and J shed 0 bases, with 13 bases lying between them. CDR1 KGHSH and CDR2 LQKENI come from the germline V gene. This CDR3 spans 16 amino acids. CDR3: CASSPENWYMNTEAFF. DNA for the CDR3: TGTGCCAGCTCACCAGAGAACTGGTACATGAACACTGAAGCTTTCTTT.

This clonotype was seen a few times. The chain is built from TRBV15 and TRBJ2-7, with 8 bases that match TRBD1. With 0 bases clipped from V and 2 bases from J, the junction kept 3 bases outside the gene matches. The CDR3 is 15 amino acids. Germline lookup yields CDR1 LNHNV and CDR2 YYDKDF (reference sequence). The CDR3 loop is CATSRERQGPYEQYF. The CDR3 region has the DNA TGTGCCACCAGCAGAGAGAGACAGGGGCCCTACGAGCAGTACTTC.

This clonotype occurred many times. The genes are TRBV20-1 and TRBJ2-1, with TRBD2 as a possible D gene (7 bases). Germline assignment: CDR1 DFQATT and CDR2 SNEGSKA (reference sequence). This CDR3 has 15 residues. Trimming stripped 6 bases from V and 10 bases from J, with 25 bases between. The CDR3 region has the DNA TGCAGTGCCTGTACGGGGGGCTCCTATTCGGGGGAGCAGTTCTTC. Translation gives CSACTGGSYSGEQFF.

This clonotype was observed at least ten times. This rearrangement joins TRBV5-1 to TRBJ2-1, with 7 bases identical to TRBD1. The CDR3 has 15 residues. The junction had 9 bases not matched to a gene; V was cut back by 2 bases and J by 7 bases. Germline loops: CDR1 SGHRS, CDR2 YFSETQ. CDR3 sequence reads: CASSFTGTEVNEQFF. Written as DNA, the CDR3 is TGCGCCAGCAGCTTCACCGGGACAGAGGTTAATGAGCAGTTCTTC. Full variable domain (rest looked up from reference TRBV5-1 and TRBJ2-1): KAGVTQTPRYLIKTRGQQVTLSCSPISGHRSVSWYQQTPGQGLQFLFEYFSETQRNKGNFPGRFSGRQFSNSRSEMNVSTLELGDSALYLCASSFTGTEVNEQFFGPGTRLTVL.

This clonotype was observed a few times. The gene calls are TRBV9 and TRBJ2-1, with 8 positions matching TRBD1. The germline CDR1 and CDR2 sequences are SGDLS and YYNGEE. CDR3 size: 14 residues. The trim removed 0 bases at V and 10 bases at J, leaving 6 bases unmatched. The CDR3 DNA reads TGTGCCAGCAGCGTAGCGACAGGGGTGTACGAGCAGTTCTTC. This gives the protein CASSVATGVYEQFF.

CDR3 DNA sequence: TGTGCCAGCAGCTTAGGAGAAGGCTATTCACCCCTCCACTTT. Translated, it gives CASSLGEGYSPLHF. The V gene is TRBV7-9, the J gene TRBJ1-6, with no clear D. Trimming shortened V by 1 base and J by 8 bases, and 9 bases separated the two germline ends. This CDR3 has 14 residues. The germline gives CDR1 SEHNR, CDR2 FQNEAQ (reference sequence).

The chain combines TRBV7-2 with TRBJ1-2; the match to TRBD1 covers 9 bases. The junction had 20 bases not matched to a gene; V was cut back by 6 bases and J by 12 bases. Germline lookup yields CDR1 SGHTA and CDR2 FQGNSA. This CDR3 region has 16 residues. CDR3 protein: CASSRYGQGFKILHTF. The CDR3, as DNA: TGTGCCAGCAGTCGCTACGGACAGGGGTTCAAGATTTTGCACACCTTC.

This rearrangement joins TRBV4-3 to TRBJ1-2; no definite D call. CDR1 is LGHNA, CDR2 YSLEER, per germline. This CDR3 region has 14 residues. Trimming shortened V by 5 bases and J by 4 bases, and 14 bases separated the two germline ends. CDR3 DNA: TGCGCCAGCAGCACGCAGACTGGGATCTATGGCTACACCTTC. Protein product: CASSTQTGIYGYTF.

This clonotype was observed a few times. CDR3 nucleotides: TGTGCCAGCAGCCGAGCCCCCAGCGGGGGTGAGACCCAGTACTTC. Translated: CASSRAPSGGETQYF. J is TRBJ2-5 and V is TRBV7-9, with 8 bases lining up with TRBD2. Germline V CDR1 and CDR2: SEHNR, FQNEAQ (reference sequence). The V segment lost 5 bases and the J segment 5 bases; nucleotides outside the gene matches: 10. This CDR3 contains 15 residues.